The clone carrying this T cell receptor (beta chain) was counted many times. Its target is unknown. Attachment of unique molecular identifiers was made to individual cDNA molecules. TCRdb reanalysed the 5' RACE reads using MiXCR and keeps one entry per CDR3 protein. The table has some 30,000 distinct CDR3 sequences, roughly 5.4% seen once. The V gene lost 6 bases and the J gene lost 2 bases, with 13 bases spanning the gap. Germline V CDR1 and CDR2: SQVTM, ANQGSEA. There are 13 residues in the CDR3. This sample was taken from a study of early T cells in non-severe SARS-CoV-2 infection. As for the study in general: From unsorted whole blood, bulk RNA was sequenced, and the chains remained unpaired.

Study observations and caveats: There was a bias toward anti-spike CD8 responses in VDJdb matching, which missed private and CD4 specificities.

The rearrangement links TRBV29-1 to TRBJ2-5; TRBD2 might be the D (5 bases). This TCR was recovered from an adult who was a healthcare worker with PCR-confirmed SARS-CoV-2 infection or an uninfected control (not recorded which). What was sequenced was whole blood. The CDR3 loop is CSVGLLLQETQYF. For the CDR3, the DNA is TGCAGCGTCGGACTGTTGCTTCAAGAGACCCAGTACTTC.